This TCR beta chain was profiled in a study of cytomegalovirus exposure and HLA in healthy donors. Germline-derived CDR1 and CDR2 are SGHTA and FQGNSA. The CDR3 runs 14 residues. Trimming stripped 3 bases from V and 2 bases from J, with 11 bases between. A multiplex PCR was run with 60 Vbeta primers and 13 Jbeta primers. The protocol was immunoSEQ multiplex PCR, while the TCRdb copy is restricted to in-frame clones and leaves out a portion. Among some 170,000 clones listed, 60% to 85% were seen once. J is TRBJ2-7 and V is TRBV7-2; D is ambiguous. What was sequenced was PBMCs. The sequence derives from a man in his thirties or forties in good health and CMV-seropositive. CDR3 coding DNA: TGTGCCAGCAGCTTTGGCAGGCTCCCCTACGAGCAGTACTTC. Its protein product is CASSFGRLPYEQYF. Together with reference TRBV7-2 and TRBJ2-7, the CDR3 gives the full variable domain: GAGVSQSPSNKVTEKGKDVELRCDPISGHTALYWYRQSLGQGLEFLIYFQGNSAPDKSGLPSDRFSAERTGGSVSTLTIQRTQQEDSAVYLCASSFGRLPYEQYFGPGTRLTVT.